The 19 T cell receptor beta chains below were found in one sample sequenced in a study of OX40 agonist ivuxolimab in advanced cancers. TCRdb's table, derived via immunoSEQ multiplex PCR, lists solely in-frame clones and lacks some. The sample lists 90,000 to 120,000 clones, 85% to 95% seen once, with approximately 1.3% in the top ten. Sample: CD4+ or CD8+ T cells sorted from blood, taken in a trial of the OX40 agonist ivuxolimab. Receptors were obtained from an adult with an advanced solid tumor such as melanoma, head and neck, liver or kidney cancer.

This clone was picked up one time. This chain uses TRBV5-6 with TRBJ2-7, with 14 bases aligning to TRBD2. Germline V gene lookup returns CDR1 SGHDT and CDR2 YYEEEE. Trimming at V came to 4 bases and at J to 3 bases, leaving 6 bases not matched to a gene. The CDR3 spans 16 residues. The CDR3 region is CASSEGTSGSLYEQYF. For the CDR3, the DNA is TGTGCCAGCAGCGAAGGGACTAGCGGGAGCCTCTACGAGCAGTACTTC.

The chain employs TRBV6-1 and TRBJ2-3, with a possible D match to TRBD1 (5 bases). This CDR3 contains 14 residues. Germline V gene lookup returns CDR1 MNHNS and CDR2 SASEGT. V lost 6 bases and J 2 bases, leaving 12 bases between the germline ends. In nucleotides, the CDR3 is TGTGCCAGCAGCTACACAGGAGCCACAGATACGCAGTATTTT. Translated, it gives CASSYTGATDTQYF.

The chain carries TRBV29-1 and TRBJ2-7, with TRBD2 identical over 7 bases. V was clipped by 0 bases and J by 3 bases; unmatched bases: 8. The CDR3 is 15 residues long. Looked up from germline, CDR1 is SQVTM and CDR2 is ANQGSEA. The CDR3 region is CSVEEGGAGVYEQYF. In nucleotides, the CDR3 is TGCAGCGTTGAAGAGGGGGGTGCGGGGGTCTACGAGCAGTACTTC.

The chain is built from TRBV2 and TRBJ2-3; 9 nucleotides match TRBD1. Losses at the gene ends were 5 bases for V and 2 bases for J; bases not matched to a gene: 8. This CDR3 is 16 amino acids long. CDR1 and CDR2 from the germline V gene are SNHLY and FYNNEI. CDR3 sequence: CASSNRDRALTDTQYF. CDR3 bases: TGTGCCAGCAGTAACCGGGACAGGGCTCTCACAGATACGCAGTATTTT.

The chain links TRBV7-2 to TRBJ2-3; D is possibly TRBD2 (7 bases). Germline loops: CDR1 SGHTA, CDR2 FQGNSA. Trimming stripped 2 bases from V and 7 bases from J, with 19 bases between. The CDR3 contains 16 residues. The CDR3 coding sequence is TGTGCCAGCAGCTTAAGTCAAGGGGGAGGGCGGTATACGCAGTATTTT. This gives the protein CASSLSQGGGRYTQYF.

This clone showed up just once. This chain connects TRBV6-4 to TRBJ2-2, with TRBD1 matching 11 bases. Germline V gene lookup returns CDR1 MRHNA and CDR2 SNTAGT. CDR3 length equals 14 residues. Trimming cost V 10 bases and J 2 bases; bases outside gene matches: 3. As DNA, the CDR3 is TGTGCCACTGGACAGGGGGCCAACACCGGGGAGCTGTTTTTT. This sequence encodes CATGQGANTGELFF.

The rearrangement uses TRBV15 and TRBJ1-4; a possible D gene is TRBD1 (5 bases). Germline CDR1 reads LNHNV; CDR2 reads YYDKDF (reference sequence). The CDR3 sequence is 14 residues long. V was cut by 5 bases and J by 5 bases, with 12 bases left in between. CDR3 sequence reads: CATSGGRYNEKLFF. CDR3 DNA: TGTGCCACCAGCGGGGGACGTTACAATGAAAAACTGTTTTTT.

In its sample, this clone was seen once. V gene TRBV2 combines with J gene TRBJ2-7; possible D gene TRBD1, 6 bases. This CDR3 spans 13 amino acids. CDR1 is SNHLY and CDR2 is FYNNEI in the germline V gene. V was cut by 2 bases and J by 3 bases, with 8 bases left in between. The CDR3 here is CASSESRGYEQYF. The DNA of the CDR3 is TGTGCCAGCAGTGAATCCAGGGGCTACGAGCAGTACTTC.

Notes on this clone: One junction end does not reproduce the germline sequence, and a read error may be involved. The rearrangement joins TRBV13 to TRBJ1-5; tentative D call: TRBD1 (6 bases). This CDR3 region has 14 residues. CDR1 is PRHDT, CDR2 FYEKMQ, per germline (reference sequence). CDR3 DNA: TGTGCCAGCAGCCTAGGGGTAAGGGGGGAGCCCCAGCATTTT. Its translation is CASSLGVRGEPQHF.

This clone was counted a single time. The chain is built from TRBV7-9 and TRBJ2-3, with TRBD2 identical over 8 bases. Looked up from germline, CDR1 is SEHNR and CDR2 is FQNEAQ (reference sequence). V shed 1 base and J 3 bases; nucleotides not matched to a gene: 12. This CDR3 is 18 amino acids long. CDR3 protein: CASSLVFPAGEGTDTQYF. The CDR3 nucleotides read TGTGCCAGCAGCTTAGTCTTTCCAGCGGGAGAAGGGACAGATACGCAGTATTTT.

CDR3 amino acids: CAISTDLAGARNTQYF. In nucleotides, the CDR3 is TGTGCCATCAGTACCGATTTAGCGGGAGCAAGGAATACGCAGTATTTT. The chain is built from TRBV10-3 and TRBJ2-3; 9 bases are a match to TRBD2. This CDR3 has 16 residues. J gave up 7 bases and V 5 bases, and 13 bases lay outside the gene matches. Germline lookup yields CDR1 ENHRY and CDR2 SYGVKD.

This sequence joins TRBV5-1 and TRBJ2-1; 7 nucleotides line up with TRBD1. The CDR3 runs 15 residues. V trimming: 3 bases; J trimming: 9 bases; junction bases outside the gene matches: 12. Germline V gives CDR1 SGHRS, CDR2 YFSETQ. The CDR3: CASSSTGQAGVEQFF. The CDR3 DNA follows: TGCGCCAGCAGCTCCACCGGACAGGCTGGTGTTGAGCAGTTCTTC.

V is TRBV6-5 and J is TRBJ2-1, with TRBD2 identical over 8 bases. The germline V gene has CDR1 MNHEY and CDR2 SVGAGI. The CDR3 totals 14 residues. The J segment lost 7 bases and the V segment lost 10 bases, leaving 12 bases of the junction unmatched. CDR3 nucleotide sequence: TGTGCCACCCTGGGAAGCGGGAGTAGTAATGAGCAGTTCTTC. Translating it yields CATLGSGSSNEQFF.

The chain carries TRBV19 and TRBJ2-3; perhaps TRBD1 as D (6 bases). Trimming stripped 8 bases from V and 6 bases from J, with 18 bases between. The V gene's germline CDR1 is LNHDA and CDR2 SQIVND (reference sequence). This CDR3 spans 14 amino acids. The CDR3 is CASSLGTRKDTQYF. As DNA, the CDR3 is TGTGCCAGTTCCCTAGGGACAAGAAAGGATACGCAGTATTTT.

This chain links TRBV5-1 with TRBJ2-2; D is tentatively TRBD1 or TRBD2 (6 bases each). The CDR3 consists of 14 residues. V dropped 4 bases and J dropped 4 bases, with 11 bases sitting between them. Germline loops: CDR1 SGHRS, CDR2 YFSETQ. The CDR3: CASSRGQVTGELFF. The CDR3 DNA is TGCGCCAGCAGCCGGGGGCAGGTCACCGGGGAGCTGTTTTTT.

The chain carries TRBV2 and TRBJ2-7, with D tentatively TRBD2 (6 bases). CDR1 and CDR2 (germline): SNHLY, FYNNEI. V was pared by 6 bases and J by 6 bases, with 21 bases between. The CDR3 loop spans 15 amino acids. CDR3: CASRDRESFSVEQYF. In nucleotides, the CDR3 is TGTGCCAGCAGAGATCGGGAGTCCTTTTCGGTCGAGCAGTACTTC. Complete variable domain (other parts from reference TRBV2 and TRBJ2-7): EPEVTQTPSHQVTQMGQEVILRCVPISNHLYFYWYRQILGQKVEFLVSFYNNEISEKSEIFDDQFSVERPDGSNFTLKIRSTKLEDSAMYFCASRDRESFSVEQYFGPGTRLTVT.

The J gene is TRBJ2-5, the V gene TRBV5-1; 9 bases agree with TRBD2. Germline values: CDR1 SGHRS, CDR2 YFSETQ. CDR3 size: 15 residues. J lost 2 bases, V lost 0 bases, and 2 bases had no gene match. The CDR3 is CASSLGLAAQETQYF. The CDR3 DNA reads TGCGCCAGCAGCTTGGGACTAGCGGCACAAGAGACCCAGTACTTC.

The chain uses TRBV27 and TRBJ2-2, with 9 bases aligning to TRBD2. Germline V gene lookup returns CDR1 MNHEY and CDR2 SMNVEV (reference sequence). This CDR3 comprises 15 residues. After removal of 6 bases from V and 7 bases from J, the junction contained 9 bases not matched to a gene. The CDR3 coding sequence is TGTGCCAGCAGGGTTGGGGCTAGCGGGATCGGGGAGCTGTTTTTT. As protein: CASRVGASGIGELFF.

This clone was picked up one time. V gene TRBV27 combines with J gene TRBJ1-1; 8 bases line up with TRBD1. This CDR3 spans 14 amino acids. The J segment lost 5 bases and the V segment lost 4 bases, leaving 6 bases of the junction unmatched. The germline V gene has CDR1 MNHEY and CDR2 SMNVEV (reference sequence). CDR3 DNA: TGTGCCAGCAGTTATGGACAGGGAGGAACTGAAGCTTTCTTT. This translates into CASSYGQGGTEAFF.